A single sample is the source of the 26 T cell receptor beta chains below, sequenced in a study of Graves' ophthalmopathy and Graves' hyperthyroidism. RNA transcripts provided the template for amplifying TCR beta CDR3 regions. The library came from an HTBI-primed first-round RT-PCR and a second-round multiplex PCR. TCRdb re-derived calls from the multiplex PCR reads in MiXCR, one entry per CDR3 protein. The data contain hundreds of thousands of distinct CDR3 sequences, approximately 39% of them singletons. The sequenced material came from peripheral blood. The source of these receptors is an adult man with Graves' ophthalmopathy.

V gene TRBV7-9 combines with J gene TRBJ1-4; D is undetermined. The CDR3 runs 17 residues. V was pared by 5 bases and J by 8 bases, with 24 bases between. Germline V gives CDR1 SEHNR, CDR2 FQNEAQ (reference sequence). CDR3 residues: CASSPHSLKALREKLFF. The CDR3 DNA reads as TGTGCCAGCAGCCCACACAGTTTGAAGGCCCTAAGGGAAAAACTGTTTTTT.

The chain combines TRBV19 with TRBJ1-5, with D possibly matching TRBD1 (5 bases). CDR3 length: 11 amino acids. Trimming removed 1 base from V and 11 bases from J, with 6 bases in between. Germline lookup yields CDR1 LNHDA and CDR2 SQIVND (reference sequence). The CDR3: CASSIVGAQHF. The CDR3, as DNA: TGTGCCAGTAGTATAGTAGGGGCCCAGCATTTT.

This clonotype was counted many times. The chain employs TRBV6-6 and TRBJ1-5; D gene unclear. V shed 1 base and J shed 1 base, with 11 bases lying between them. From germline, CDR1 is MNHNY and CDR2 SVGAGI (reference sequence). The CDR3 runs to 16 residues. Here the CDR3 reads CASSYFKPYSNQPQHF. In nucleotides, the CDR3 is TGTGCCAGCAGTTACTTCAAACCATACAGCAATCAGCCCCAGCATTTT.

The V and J genes are TRBV4-3 and TRBJ2-2, with TRBD1 identical over 9 bases. The CDR3 is 15 residues long. Germline V CDR1 and CDR2: LGHNA, YSLEER. J gave up 3 bases and V 5 bases, and 4 bases lay outside the gene matches. The DNA of the CDR3 is TGCGCCAGCAGCTGGACAGGGGATGACACCGGGGAGCTGTTTTTT. Its translation: CASSWTGDDTGELFF.

This clonotype was observed many times. V gene TRBV6-2 or TRBV6-3 combines with J gene TRBJ2-2; D not resolved. V lost 1 base to trimming and J lost 6 bases, with 6 bases between them. This CDR3 comprises 13 residues. Germline V gene sequence: CDR1 MNHEY, CDR2 SVGEGT. CDR3 nucleotides: TGTGCCAGCAGTTACTTCGGGTCCGGGGAGCTGTTTTTT. Translated: CASSYFGSGELFF.

This clonotype was seen only a few times. The V call is TRBV5-8, the J call TRBJ2-5, with 7 bases aligning to TRBD1. V lost 0 bases, J lost 5 bases, and 10 bases stayed unmatched. CDR3 length equals 16 residues. Germline assignment: CDR1 SGHTS and CDR2 YDEGEE. The CDR3 protein is CASSLVVRGRGETQYF. The CDR3 DNA is TGTGCCAGCAGCTTGGTGGTTAGGGGGCGCGGGGAGACCCAGTACTTC.

This chain uses TRBV25-1 with TRBJ1-6, with D uncertain. The CDR3 contains 14 residues. The germline gives CDR1 MGHDK, CDR2 SYGVNS. CDR3: CASPRTVGNSPLHF. The CDR3 region has the DNA TGTGCTAGCCCCCGGACCGTGGGGAATTCACCCCTCCACTTT.

V gene TRBV11-3 combines with J gene TRBJ2-5; 8 positions agree with TRBD2. The J segment lost 4 bases and the V segment lost 5 bases, leaving 6 bases of the junction unmatched. Germline CDR1 is SGHNT and CDR2 is YENEEA. The length of the CDR3 is 14 residues. Here the CDR3 reads CASSPGREGETQYF. The CDR3, as DNA: TGTGCCAGCAGCCCGGGACGGGAGGGAGAGACCCAGTACTTC.

In regard to this clonotype: Relative to the germline gene, one junction end is altered; a read error may explain this. V is TRBV7-2 and J is TRBJ1-4; D not certain. The CDR3 runs 16 residues. Germline V lookup: CDR1 SGHTA, CDR2 FQGNSA. The CDR3 region is CASSQDRSATNEKLFF. The CDR3 DNA sequence: TGCGCCAGCAGCCAAGATCGGTCAGCAACTAATGAAAAACTGTTTTTT.

This chain uses TRBV10-3 with TRBJ2-5; 7 bases agree with TRBD1. This CDR3 has 10 amino acids. From germline, CDR1 is ENHRY and CDR2 SYGVKD. J gave up 10 bases and V 6 bases, and 2 bases lay outside the gene matches. The CDR3 bases are TGTGCCATCAGCCGGGACAGCCAGTACTTC. This gives the protein CAISRDSQYF.

J is TRBJ2-5 and V is TRBV10-3, with TRBD2 as a possible D gene (6 bases). The germline V gene has CDR1 ENHRY and CDR2 SYGVKD. V shed 2 bases and J shed 2 bases, with 15 bases lying between them. The CDR3 contains 16 residues. The CDR3 DNA sequence: TGTGCCATCAGTGAGACTAGCTTAGGCGTACAAGAGACCCAGTACTTC. Protein: CAISETSLGVQETQYF.

This clonotype was recorded a few times. The chain links TRBV9 to TRBJ1-1; unclear D gene. Germline values: CDR1 SGDLS, CDR2 YYNGEE. This CDR3 has 14 residues. Trimming removed 5 bases at V and 0 bases at J, with 11 bases between. The CDR3 loop is CASRRGGLNTEAFF. CDR3 bases: TGTGCCAGCAGGCGGGGAGGGTTGAACACTGAAGCTTTCTTT. Using reference TRBV9 and TRBJ1-1 for the parts outside the CDR3, the full variable domain is DSGVTQTPKHLITATGQRVTLRCSPRSGDLSVYWYQQSLDQGLQFLIQYYNGEERAKGNILERFSAQQFPDLHSELNLSSLELGDSALYFCASRRGGLNTEAFFGQGTRLTVV.

This clonotype was counted between two and nine times. The chain uses TRBV13 and TRBJ2-1; TRBD1 matches at 7 bases. Germline V gene data show CDR1 as PRHDT and CDR2 as FYEKMQ (reference sequence). Trimming took 4 bases from V and 6 from J; bases not matched to a gene: 18. This CDR3 spans 18 amino acids. This CDR3 is CASSSTTPLSTGSNEQFF. The DNA of the CDR3 is TGTGCCAGCAGCTCCACAACCCCACTATCGACAGGGTCCAATGAGCAGTTCTTC. Full variable domain (missing parts from reference TRBV13 and TRBJ2-1): AAGVIQSPRHLIKEKRETATLKCYPIPRHDTVYWYQQGPGQDPQFLISFYEKMQSDKGSIPDRFSAQQFSDYHSELNMSSLELGDSALYFCASSSTTPLSTGSNEQFFGPGTRLTVL.

This clonotype was counted many times. The CDR3 loop reads CSAPGSGGYEQYF. The CDR3 bases are TGCAGTGCCCCCGGGTCGGGGGGCTACGAGCAGTACTTC. This rearrangement joins TRBV20-1 to TRBJ2-7, with TRBD2 matching over 7 bases. From germline, CDR1 is DFQATT and CDR2 SNEGSKA (reference sequence). The ends lost 6 bases at V and 3 bases at J; junction bases unmatched: 8. CDR3 length: 13 amino acids.

This clonotype was recorded many times. The CDR3 DNA reads as TGCAGCGTTAAAGGGGCGGACGAGCAGTACTTC. The encoded protein is CSVKGADEQYF. The J gene is TRBJ2-7, the V gene TRBV29-1; D is perhaps TRBD1 (5 bases). The germline V gene encodes CDR1 SQVTM and CDR2 ANQGSEA. V was shortened by 5 bases and J by 5 bases, with 10 bases between the two germline ends. The CDR3 runs to 11 residues.

This rearrangement joins TRBV5-4 to TRBJ2-5; D not certain. Trimming shortened V by 1 base and J by 0 bases, and 4 bases separated the two germline ends. This CDR3 contains 13 residues. Germline assignment: CDR1 SGHNT and CDR2 YYREEE (reference sequence). For the CDR3, the DNA is TGTGCCAGCAGCTTGAAAAACCAAGAGACCCAGTACTTC. Translating it yields CASSLKNQETQYF.

Comments on this clonotype: Given the absence of the conserved phenylalanine or tryptophan at the CDR3 end, a read error is likely. This chain connects TRBV5-5 to TRBJ1-5; 7 nucleotides match TRBD1. CDR1 and CDR2 from the germline V gene are SGHKS and YYEKEE (reference sequence). V was clipped by 3 bases and J by 7 bases; unmatched bases: 10. This CDR3 is built from 15 residues. CDR3 loop: CASSSGTGEQQPQHL. The CDR3 bases are TGTGCCAGCAGCTCGGGAACAGGGGAGCAACAGCCCCAGCATTTG.

This clonotype was counted many times. V gene TRBV7-9 combines with J gene TRBJ2-7; 10 bases map to TRBD1. J gave up 6 bases and V 4 bases, and 9 bases lay outside the gene matches. The CDR3 loop spans 15 amino acids. Germline CDR1 is SEHNR and CDR2 is FQNEAQ (reference sequence). CDR3: CASSWRTGGPSEQYF. For the CDR3, the DNA is TGTGCCAGCAGCTGGCGGACAGGGGGGCCTAGCGAGCAGTACTTC. Filled out from reference TRBV7-9 and TRBJ2-7, the complete variable domain reads DTGVSQNPRHKITKRGQNVTFRCDPISEHNRLYWYRQTLGQGPEFLTYFQNEAQLEKSRLLSDRFSAERPKGSFSTLEIQRTEQGDSAMYLCASSWRTGGPSEQYFGPGTRLTVT.

This rearrangement joins TRBV20-1 to TRBJ1-5; D gene uncertain. The CDR3 loop spans 9 amino acids. The V end was cut by 0 bases, the J end by 15 bases, with 6 bases between. CDR1 is DFQATT, CDR2 SNEGSKA, per germline (reference sequence). In DNA, the CDR3 is TGCAGTGCTAGAGATCACCGGCATTTT. This sequence encodes CSARDHRHF.

This clonotype has at least ten counts. DNA of the CDR3: TGTGCCAGCAGTTACCAACCTGAGACCCAGTACTTC. Encoded protein: CASSYQPETQYF. The V call is TRBV6-6, the J call TRBJ2-5; D unclear. Per germline, CDR1 MNHNY and CDR2 SVGAGI (reference sequence). V gave up 2 bases and J gave up 5 bases, with 6 bases separating them. This CDR3 has 12 residues.

This clonotype has a handful of counts. This chain connects TRBV6-6 to TRBJ2-7; 9 nucleotides line up with TRBD1. The CDR3 spans 15 residues. V was clipped by 5 bases and J by 4 bases; unmatched bases: 9. CDR1 and CDR2 (germline): MNHNY, SVGAGI (reference sequence). The CDR3 reads CASSQTSTGGYEQYF. The CDR3 bases are TGTGCCAGCAGTCAAACCTCGACAGGGGGTTACGAGCAGTACTTC.

The J gene is TRBJ2-5, the V gene TRBV2, with 9 nucleotides matching TRBD2. Germline V gene data show CDR1 as SNHLY and CDR2 as FYNNEI. CDR3 size: 16 residues. V shed 7 bases and J 5 bases; nucleotides not matched to a gene: 14. The CDR3 DNA is TGTGCCAGCAAATTTTCGATAGCGGGAGAGGGGGAGACCCAGTACTTC. This gives the protein CASKFSIAGEGETQYF.

This clonotype has ten or more counts. A read error may produce the germline difference seen at one junction end. V usage is TRBV7-9 and J usage is TRBJ2-5, with a weak D call TRBD1 (7 bases). Looked up from germline, CDR1 is SEHNR and CDR2 is FQNEAQ (reference sequence). The CDR3 spans 13 residues. CDR3 in DNA: TGCGCCAGCAGCCCGACAGGGAGGGAGACCCAGTACTTC. This sequence encodes CASSPTGRETQYF.

This clonotype was detected ten times or more. The chain joins TRBV6-6 to TRBJ1-2; D remains unclear. The CDR3 runs 12 residues. Trimming removed 0 bases from V and 6 bases from J, with 5 bases in between. The germline V gene encodes CDR1 MNHNY and CDR2 SVGAGI (reference sequence). The CDR3 sequence is CASSYSGDGYTF. The CDR3 coding sequence is TGTGCCAGCAGTTACTCGGGAGATGGCTACACCTTC.

This clonotype came up once. One end of the junction is discordant with germline, which a read error may explain. The chain carries TRBV7-7 and TRBJ1-5, with D unclear. This CDR3 comprises 14 residues. Germline V gives CDR1 SSHAT, CDR2 FNYEAQ (reference sequence). CDR3 bases: TGTGCTAGCAGCCCAAAGGTAGTGAATCAGCCCCAGCATTTT. It yields the protein CASSPKVVNQPQHF.

This clonotype has a handful of counts. The chain has TRBV10-3 and TRBJ2-3; D is unresolved. The V gene lost 5 bases and the J gene lost 2 bases, with 5 bases spanning the gap. Germline V CDR1 and CDR2: ENHRY, SYGVKD. The CDR3 sequence is 12 residues long. The DNA of the CDR3 is TGTGCCATCAGTCCCTCCACAGATACGCAGTATTTT. It yields the protein CAISPSTDTQYF.